This TCR beta chain appears in the sequencing data of a study of blood T cells in healthy people across ages. Whole-study results and caveats: Significant beta diversity loss was already apparent by age roughly 38, declining roughly linearly.

This clonotype was observed a handful of times. Antigen: not known. This CDR3 has 15 residues. Germline assignment: CDR1 GTSNPN and CDR2 SVGIG (reference sequence). The germline V and J ends were trimmed by 3 bases and 4 bases, with 15 bases remaining between them. A second PCR of about 7 to 12 cycles used a sample-barcoded 5' primer and a J-beta primer mix. TCRdb fed the 5' RACE reads into MiXCR, producing one record per CDR3 protein. The sample comprises around 1.1 million distinct CDR3 sequences, around two fifths of which are singletons, and roughly 13% rests with the top ten. This TCR derives from a young man in good health. This rearrangement joins TRBV30 to TRBJ1-4; a weak D match, TRBD1 (5 bases). Sequenced material: blood. CDR3 nucleotides: TGTGCCTGGAGATGGGGGGGAGGGCATAATGAAAAACTGTTTTTT. Residues: CAWRWGGGHNEKLFF.